These T cell receptor beta chains were read from a single sample in a study of CD8 T cells in ankylosing spondylitis. TCRdb re-derived calls from the 5' RACE reads in MiXCR, one entry per CDR3 protein. The sample carries some 40,000 distinct CDR3 sequences, around a tenth recorded once. Sequencing used blood, either unsorted or a sorted T cell fraction (not recorded which). Every receptor here comes from a male donor with ankylosing spondylitis or in good health (not recorded which). Both conserved end residues are part of each CDR3. The D gene is left open where the match is weak. Size is omitted from some rows. Given values are once, few, many or a class for expanded clones.

clone_size d_call j_call v_call cdr3_aa cdr3_nt
many TRBD1 TRBJ2-2 TRBV29-1 CSVDSGGTGELFF TGCAGCGTGGACTCAGGGGGCACCGGGGAGCTGTTTTTT
many TRBD2 TRBJ2-5 TRBV20-1 CSAKTSGGYQETQYF TGCAGTGCTAAGACTAGCGGGGGGTACCAAGAGACCCAGTACTTC
many . TRBJ2-1 TRBV29-1 CSVEDHRVWNYNEQFF TGCAGCGTTGAAGATCACCGGGTCTGGAACTACAATGAGCAGTTCTTC
many . TRBJ2-3 TRBV10-3 CAISDDRSTDTQYF TGTGCCATCAGTGACGACCGGTCCACAGATACGCAGTATTTT
many . TRBJ2-2 TRBV9 CASSPGKGTTGELFF TGTGCCAGCAGCCCAGGGAAGGGTACCACCGGGGAGCTGTTTTTT
many TRBD2 TRBJ2-2 TRBV23-1 CASSLGTSGKEGDTGELFF TGCGCCAGCAGTCTTGGGACTAGCGGCAAAGAGGGGGACACCGGGGAGCTGTTTTTT
many TRBD2 TRBJ2-7 TRBV4-1 CASSQSGLAGVYEQYF TGCGCCAGCAGCCAATCGGGACTAGCGGGAGTGTACGAGCAGTACTTC
many . TRBJ2-1 TRBV4-3 CASSQGALVGNEQFF TGCGCCAGCAGCCAAGGGGCGCTTGTCGGCAATGAGCAGTTCTTC
many TRBD1 TRBJ1-6 TRBV20-1 CSASRDRRKNSPLHF TGCAGTGCTAGCCGGGACAGGCGGAAGAATTCACCCCTCCACTTT
many . TRBJ2-7 TRBV7-2 CASSFSNEQYF TGTGCCAGCAGCTTCAGCAACGAGCAGTACTTC
many TRBD1 TRBJ1-1 TRBV10-1 CASRAGTANTEAFF TGCGCCAGCAGGGCCGGGACAGCGAACACTGAAGCTTTCTTT
. TRBD2 TRBJ2-2 TRBV7-6 CASSPPSGWNTGELFF TGTGCCAGCAGCCCCCCTAGCGGGTGGAACACCGGGGAGCTGTTTTTT
many TRBD2 TRBJ2-1 TRBV20-1 CSAGLAGVSGEQFF TGCAGTGCAGGACTAGCGGGAGTTAGCGGCGAGCAGTTCTTC
few TRBD2 TRBJ2-3 TRBV5-1 CASSLAASGRTDTQYF TGCGCCAGCAGCTTGGCGGCTAGCGGGAGGACAGATACGCAGTATTTT
many . TRBJ1-1 TRBV9 CASSANPRDTRNTEAFF TGTGCCAGCAGCGCCAACCCCCGGGACACACGGAACACTGAAGCTTTCTTT
many TRBD1 TRBJ2-7 TRBV12-3/TRBV12-4 CASTSTTGDYEQYF TGTGCCAGCACCTCTACGACAGGGGACTACGAGCAGTACTTC
many . TRBJ1-4 TRBV6-6 CASSYPYEKLFF TGTGCCAGCAGTTACCCCTACGAAAAACTGTTTTTT
many . TRBJ1-6 TRBV3-1 CASSRPGENSPLHF TGTGCCAGCAGCCGGCCGGGGGAGAATTCACCCCTCCACTTT
many TRBD2 TRBJ2-7 TRBV18 CASSPASGSSFVYEQYF TGTGCCAGCTCACCGGCTAGCGGGAGTAGCTTTGTATACGAGCAGTACTTC
many . TRBJ2-7 TRBV4-3 CASSQTQGGRYEQYF TGCGCCAGCAGCCAAACACAGGGTGGAAGGTACGAGCAGTACTTC
. TRBD2 TRBJ2-7 TRBV14 CASSWTSGSYEQYF TGTGCCAGCAGCTGGACTAGCGGATCCTACGAGCAGTACTTC
few . TRBJ2-1 TRBV6-5 CASSSDRRDEQFF TGTGCCAGCAGTTCTGACAGGCGGGATGAGCAGTTCTTC
. . TRBJ1-1 TRBV7-3 CASSLLEGTEAFF TGTGCCAGCAGCTTACTTGAGGGGACTGAAGCTTTCTTT
many . TRBJ2-1 TRBV25-1 CASSEYRGNEQFF TGTGCCAGCAGTGAATATAGGGGCAATGAGCAGTTCTTC
few TRBD2 TRBJ2-4 TRBV9 CASSDAGGAKNIQYF TGTGCCAGCAGCGACGCGGGGGGAGCCAAAAACATTCAGTACTTC
. . TRBJ2-1 TRBV7-1 CASSSATSPYNEQFF TGTGCCAGCAGCTCAGCAACTAGTCCCTACAATGAGCAGTTCTTC
many . TRBJ1-1 TRBV5-1 CASTTNMNTEAFF TGCGCCAGCACTACGAATATGAACACTGAAGCTTTCTTT
many . TRBJ2-5 TRBV7-2 CASSLDTRQETQYF TGTGCCAGCAGCTTAGATACCCGACAGGAGACCCAGTACTTC
many . TRBJ2-1 TRBV20-1 CSGPVGNINEQFF TGCAGTGGCCCCGTTGGAAACATCAATGAGCAGTTCTTC
many TRBD2 TRBJ2-7 TRBV29-1 CSVASGSAYEQYF TGCAGCGTCGCTAGCGGGAGCGCTTACGAGCAGTACTTC
many . TRBJ2-7 TRBV3-1 CASSRFTYEQYF TGTGCCAGCAGCAGGTTCACCTACGAGCAGTACTTC
many . TRBJ1-2 TRBV9 CASSVGGDYGYTF TGTGCCAGCAGCGTAGGCGGCGACTATGGCTACACCTTC
. TRBD2 TRBJ2-3 TRBV6-2/TRBV6-3 CASSYGAGGDRTDTQYF TGTGCCAGCAGTTACGGAGCGGGAGGTGATCGCACAGATACGCAGTATTTT
few . TRBJ2-7 TRBV18 CASSPLNLYEQYF TGTGCCAGCTCACCACTAAACCTCTACGAGCAGTACTTC
many . TRBJ2-1 TRBV14 CASSQARGSYNEQFF TGTGCCAGCAGCCAAGCCAGGGGATCCTACAATGAGCAGTTCTTC
many . TRBJ2-7 TRBV6-6 CATKQSYEQYF TGTGCCACCAAACAATCCTACGAGCAGTACTTC
many TRBD2 TRBJ2-7 TRBV3-1 CASSHGLAGSYEQYF TGTGCCAGCAGCCACGGACTAGCGGGTTCCTACGAGCAGTACTTC
many . TRBJ1-1 TRBV5-8 CASSLEAGLNTEAFF TGTGCCAGCAGCTTGGAGGCGGGGCTGAACACTGAAGCTTTCTTT
. . TRBJ2-7 TRBV7-3 CASSYRFGEQYF TGTGCCAGCAGCTATAGATTCGGGGAGCAGTACTTC
many . TRBJ1-5 TRBV7-2 CASSLGLNAQPQHF TGTGCCAGCAGCTTAGGGCTCAACGCTCAGCCCCAGCATTTT
many TRBD1 TRBJ2-6 TRBV5-1 CASSLEQGEGANVLTF TGCGCCAGCAGCTTGGAACAGGGGGAAGGGGCCAACGTCCTGACTTTC
few TRBD2 TRBJ2-3 TRBV11-2 CASTLGELWRERSDTQYF TGTGCCAGCACCTTAGGGGAGTTGTGGCGGGAGAGATCCGATACGCAGTATTTT
many TRBD1 TRBJ1-3 TRBV6-1 CATIRLQGAVGNTIYF TGTGCCACCATCAGATTACAGGGGGCTGTTGGAAACACCATATATTTT
many . TRBJ1-6 TRBV6-1 CASRNTARGSSYNSPLHF TGTGCCAGCAGAAATACCGCCAGGGGTAGCTCCTATAATTCACCCCTCCACTTT
many . TRBJ1-1 TRBV6-6 CASSYSQNTEAFF TGTGCCAGCAGTTACTCGCAGAACACTGAAGCTTTCTTT
many . TRBJ2-2 TRBV23-1 CASRLLRGTGELFF TGCGCCAGCAGATTACTCAGGGGTACCGGGGAGCTGTTTTTT
medium-sized . TRBJ1-1 TRBV5-1 CASSPNRVGDGEAFF TGCGCCAGCAGCCCTAACAGGGTGGGGGACGGTGAAGCTTTCTTT
many . TRBJ2-7 TRBV3-1 CASSQESGEEQYF TGTGCCAGCAGCCAAGAATCGGGGGAAGAGCAGTACTTC
many . TRBJ2-2 TRBV20-1 CSARDQAGELVELFF TGCAGTGCTAGAGATCAGGCAGGGGAATTAGTGGAGCTGTTTTTT
many . TRBJ2-1 TRBV20-1 CSASRMDNEQFF TGCAGTGCAAGTAGGATGGACAATGAGCAGTTCTTC
many . TRBJ2-1 TRBV21-1 CASSRPELAGWMGNEQFF TGTGCCAGCAGCAGACCTGAATTAGCGGGATGGATGGGCAATGAGCAGTTCTTC
few . TRBJ2-7 TRBV2 CASSEFLTYEQYF TGTGCCAGCAGTGAATTTCTTACCTACGAGCAGTACTTC